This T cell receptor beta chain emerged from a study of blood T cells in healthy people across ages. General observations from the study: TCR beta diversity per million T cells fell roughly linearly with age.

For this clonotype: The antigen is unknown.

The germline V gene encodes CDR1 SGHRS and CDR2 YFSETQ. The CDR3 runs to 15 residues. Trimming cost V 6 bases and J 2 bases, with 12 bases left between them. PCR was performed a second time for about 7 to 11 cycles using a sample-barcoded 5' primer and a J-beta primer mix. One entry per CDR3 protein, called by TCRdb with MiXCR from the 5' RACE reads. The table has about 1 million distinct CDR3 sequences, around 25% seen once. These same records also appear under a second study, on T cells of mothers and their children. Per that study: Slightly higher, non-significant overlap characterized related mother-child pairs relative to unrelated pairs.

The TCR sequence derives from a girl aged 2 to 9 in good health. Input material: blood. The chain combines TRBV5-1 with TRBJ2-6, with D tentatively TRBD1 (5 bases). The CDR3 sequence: CASTSGFPGANVLTF. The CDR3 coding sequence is TGCGCCAGCACCTCAGGGTTTCCTGGGGCCAACGTCCTGACTTTC.